This T cell receptor beta chain was recorded in a study of T cells in Graves' hyperthyroidism and ophthalmopathy (dated by TCRdb to 2018 to 2020). Some background on the complete study: Peripheral blood samples were taken at the time of initial diagnosis, prior to any treatment. A discovery cohort of approximately 100 patients, roughly 43 with Graves' ophthalmopathy and 55 to 60 with stable Graves' hyperthyroidism, was used to find distinguishing TCR V-J signatures. An independent validation cohort of around 20 hyperthyroidism patients and about 15 patients who later progressed to ophthalmopathy tested prospective prediction of ophthalmopathy. The 100 discovery patients were randomly split 7:3 into training and test sets. The study also compared thyroid tissue and blood T-cell repertoires from about six Graves' hyperthyroidism patients. After sampling, hyperthyroidism patients received methimazole starting at 30 mg daily, and ophthalmopathy patients received high-dose intravenous methylprednisolone. According to the paper, TCR Vbeta CDR3 sequencing was carried out on about 140 peripheral blood samples, which came from approximately 43 ophthalmopathy, about 75 hyperthyroidism and roughly 17 progressor patients.

Overall study outcomes, separate from this receptor: No statistical method was used to fix the sample size in advance, and group allocation was not hidden from the investigators. During validation, the model predicted progression to ophthalmopathy a median of about 6.3 months ahead of onset, with almost 71% sensitivity and about 72% specificity. Most expanded thyroid clonotypes (frequency above 0.001) were also detected in blood, a finding suggesting that blood repertoires may reflect thyroid immune responses. Ophthalmopathy was separated from stable hyperthyroidism by a 13 V-J signature model, with approximately 90% sensitivity and around 81% specificity obtained in cross-validation and 80%/75% obtained in testing.

This clonotype has a handful of counts. Its antigen target is currently unknown. No base quality values were provided; no much bigger clone lies one nucleotide off. Amplification of TCR beta CDR3 regions was carried out from RNA transcripts. The TCR CDR3 was subjected to a first round of RT-PCR using the HTBI primer set and the Qiagen OneStep RT-PCR kit. Libraries were constructed in a second round of multiplex PCR, after which size selection and purification were performed. Sequencing of the libraries was done on an Illumina HiSeq2000 using paired-end 100 bp reads. The paper's data handling went like this. SOAPnuke was used to process the raw data, removing reads that contained adapters or uncalled bases, had a mean Phred below 15, or lacked an exact match to the constant primer or identifier. COPE v1.2.5 was used to merge high-quality paired reads, and clonotypes were defined as unique nucleotide sequences. Clonotypes were aligned to IMGT TRBV, TRBD and TRBJ reference segments using MiTCR v1.1. The analysis was restricted to V-J combinations with a frequency above 0.0001, which together covered roughly 99% of the repertoires. The TCS score was defined as F50 (clonal expansion) divided by E x V (chaos), with BLOSUM62-based TCRdist calculated between CDR3 peptides within each V-J. Welch's t-statistics and random forest reduced around 550 V-J features to roughly 13, which were used in a naive Bayes classifier (R e1071). The public reads were reanalyzed by TCRdb: fastp trimming at Q25, MiXCR alignment, in-frame beta chains only. Each CDR3 protein gets just one entry, which takes the most common genes and DNA from the rows behind it. TCRdb assigned the V and J calls; the authors' analysis was not used. This sample is represented by hundreds of thousands of distinct CDR3 sequences; roughly 21% of them were singletons. Of the sample, approximately 50% is held by the ten largest clones.

Ophthalmopathy patients had moderately to severely active disease, Clinical Activity Score of at least 3, NOSPECS grade of at least 4, and duration under 3 months. The study excluded patients with uncontrolled infections, other autoimmune diseases, pregnancy or lactation. Clinical symptoms, serum thyroxine and TRAb, thyroid ultrasound, and orbital computed tomography formed the basis for the diagnoses. PBMCs were separated from roughly 9.3 ml of fresh peripheral blood using Ficoll-Paque density gradient centrifugation. Trizol reagent was used to extract total RNA, and RNA quality was then checked on an Agilent 2100 Bioanalyzer. Sequenced: blood. This sequence originates from a man between 40 and 49 years old with Graves' ophthalmopathy.

The nucleotide sequence is given as TGTGCCATCAGTGTTAAGCGGGAAGTCGATGAGCAGTTCTTC. It translates to CAISVKREVDEQFF. The chain employs TRBV10-3 and TRBJ2-1; 7 of the junction bases match TRBD2. CDR1 and CDR2 were assigned from the germline V gene as ENHRY and SYGVKD. V has 4 bases trimmed and J has 8 bases trimmed; junction bases matching no gene number 8. Counted from cysteine to phenylalanine, this CDR3 has 14 amino acids. Only the CDR3 part of the read is kept: 42 bases, read in frame from the first base.